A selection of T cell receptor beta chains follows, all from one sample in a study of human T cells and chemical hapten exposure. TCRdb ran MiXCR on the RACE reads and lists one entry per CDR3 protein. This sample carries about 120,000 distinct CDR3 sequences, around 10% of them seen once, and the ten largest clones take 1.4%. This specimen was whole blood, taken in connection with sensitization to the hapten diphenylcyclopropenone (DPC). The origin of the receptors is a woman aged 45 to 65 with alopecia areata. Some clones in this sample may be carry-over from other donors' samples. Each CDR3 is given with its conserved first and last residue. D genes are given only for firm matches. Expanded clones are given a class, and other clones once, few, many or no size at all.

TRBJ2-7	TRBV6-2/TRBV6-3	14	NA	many	TGTGCCAGCAGGGGCCGGGGGGCCGGCTACGAGCAGTACTTC	CASRGRGAGYEQYF
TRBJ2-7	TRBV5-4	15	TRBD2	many	TGTGCCAGCAGCTTGGTGGGGGGGACTAGCCACGAGCAGTACTTC	CASSLVGGTSHEQYF
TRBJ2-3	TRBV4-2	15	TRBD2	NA	TGTGCCAGCAGCACTAGCGGGGGGACTACAGATACGCAGTATTTT	CASSTSGGTTDTQYF
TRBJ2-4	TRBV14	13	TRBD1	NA	TGTGCCAGCAGCCTCGACAGGGGTGTAATTCAGTACTTC	CASSLDRGVIQYF
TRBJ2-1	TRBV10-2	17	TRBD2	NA	TGCGCCAGCAGTGAGTCCCGAAGCGGGAGGGGTCTCAATGAGCAGTTCTTC	CASSESRSGRGLNEQFF
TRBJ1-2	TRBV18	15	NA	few	TGTGCCAGCTCCCCGAACCGGGACTCTGAGCGGGGCTACACCTTC	CASSPNRDSERGYTF
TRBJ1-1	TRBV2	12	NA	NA	TGTGCCAGCGGCCCCATGGGATTTGAAGCTTTCTTT	CASGPMGFEAFF
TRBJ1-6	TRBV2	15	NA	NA	TGTGCCAGCAGTCAAAGCGGCAGCGGCAATTCACCCCTCCACTTT	CASSQSGSGNSPLHF
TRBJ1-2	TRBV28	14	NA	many	TGTGCCAGCAGTTTAACAGTTTCCGCCTATGGCTACACCTTC	CASSLTVSAYGYTF
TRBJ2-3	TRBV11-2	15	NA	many	TGTGCCAGCAGCTTAGCGAAGACTACCACAGATACGCAGTATTTT	CASSLAKTTTDTQYF